This T cell receptor (beta chain) appears in the sequencing data of a study of T cell responses to AZD1222 COVID-19 vaccine. General study results and limits: There were mostly white British donors and more females than males, and clonal diversity was possibly underestimated. Reports say nearly half of spike-specific TCRs go after unmutated variant regions.

Points on this clone: Its target is unknown.

Some clones are missing from TCRdb's copy, which holds only in-frame ones; the method was immunoSEQ multiplex PCR. The sample includes roughly 120,000 clones, approximately 90% seen only once; the top ten take 3.5%. The CDR3 totals 14 residues. V was pared by 7 bases and J by 4 bases, with 16 bases between. The germline V gene encodes CDR1 MRHNA and CDR2 SNTAGT. The clonotype was recovered from an adult who received the AZD1222 COVID-19 vaccine. Specimen: peripheral blood, collected 28 days after the second AZD1222 dose. The chain is built from TRBV6-4 and TRBJ1-1, with D uncertain. The CDR3 reads CASNLGPNRTEAFF. The DNA of the CDR3 is TGTGCCAGCAATCTAGGCCCGAACCGCACTGAAGCTTTCTTT.